This TCR beta chain appears in the sequencing data of a study of beta chain features in type 1 diabetes. This clone was counted a few times. The CDR3 extends over 13 amino acids. Germline CDR1 SQVTM, CDR2 ANQGSEA. Trimming took 6 bases from V and 5 from J; bases not matched to a gene: 10. Since all of the isolated RNA was reverse transcribed, expressed TCRB transcripts were what got sequenced. This table comes from immunoSEQ multiplex PCR, and its TCRdb copy is limited to in-frame clones, with some not included. The table shows about 240,000 clones, with 25% to 30% occurring only once. The origin of this receptor is a man under 40 in good health. The rearrangement links TRBV29-1 to TRBJ2-7, with 7 positions matching TRBD1. Sequences were obtained from central memory CD4+ T cells from blood. CDR3: CSVRQGIDNEQYF. CDR3 coding DNA: TGCAGCGTAAGACAGGGAATCGACAACGAGCAGTACTTC.